A selection of T cell receptor beta chains follows, all from one sample in a study of blood T cell repertoires in COVID-19. This table comes from immunoSEQ multiplex PCR, and its TCRdb copy is limited to in-frame clones, with some not included. Of about 56,000 clones in the sample, roughly 80% are singletons; the top ten hold 13%. The sample comprised peripheral blood. These receptors originate from an elderly woman with acute or convalescent COVID-19. CDR3s include the opening cysteine and the closing phenylalanine or tryptophan. The D gene is left open where the match is weak. Clone size, where shown, is once, few, many, or a class for clones that have expanded.

abundance,j_gene,d_gene,v_gene,CDR3aa,CDR3nt
.,TRBJ1-1,.,TRBV11-2,CASSSEVGGTEAFF,TGTGCCAGCAGTTCCGAGGTAGGGGGCACTGAAGCTTTCTTT
.,TRBJ1-1,.,TRBV10-3,CAIRKDSSYTEAFF,TGTGCCATCAGAAAGGACAGCAGTTACACTGAAGCTTTCTTT
.,TRBJ1-2,.,TRBV6-2/TRBV6-3,CASSFLNYGYTF,TGTGCCAGCAGTTTCCTGAACTATGGCTACACCTTC
once,TRBJ2-3,TRBD2,TRBV7-9,CASSLAGTSGAPDTQYF,TGTGCCAGCAGCTTAGCCGGGACTAGCGGGGCCCCAGATACGCAGTATTTT
.,TRBJ2-5,TRBD2,TRBV3-1/TRBV3-2,CASSSARASGRQETQYF,TGTGCCAGCAGCTCGGCACGGGCTAGCGGACGTCAAGAGACCCAGTACTTC
.,TRBJ2-1,TRBD2,TRBV5-1,CASSLEAGGHNEQFF,TGCGCCAGCAGCTTGGAAGCGGGGGGGCACAATGAGCAGTTCTTC
.,TRBJ1-5,.,TRBV5-1,CASSLGGNNEPQHF,TGCGCCAGCAGCTTGGGCGGAAATAACGAGCCCCAGCATTTT
.,TRBJ1-2,TRBD1,TRBV27,CASSSHQTGGKNYGYTF,TGTGCCAGCAGTTCCCATCAGACAGGGGGGAAAAACTATGGCTACACCTTC
.,TRBJ1-1,.,TRBV7-9,CASRELRTGPYTEAFF,TGTGCCAGCAGAGAACTGAGAACAGGGCCGTACACTGAAGCTTTCTTT
.,TRBJ2-3,TRBD2,TRBV20-1,CSASVTSGGATRDTQYF,TGCAGTGCTAGTGTTACTAGCGGGGGGGCGACGAGAGATACGCAGTATTTT
.,TRBJ1-1,.,TRBV29-1,CSAHRVRTEAFF,TGCAGCGCACACAGGGTGAGGACTGAAGCTTTCTTT
.,TRBJ2-1,.,TRBV20-1,CSAPRGDEQFF,TGCAGTGCTCCAAGAGGCGATGAGCAGTTCTTC
.,TRBJ1-2,TRBD1,TRBV9,CASSADRALPSGYTF,TGTGCCAGCAGCGCAGACAGGGCCCTCCCTAGTGGCTACACCTTC
once,TRBJ1-5,.,TRBV6-6,CASSYLQGDQPQHF,TGTGCCAGCAGTTATTTACAGGGTGATCAGCCCCAGCATTTT
.,TRBJ1-3,.,TRBV5-6,CASSPPGAGNTIYF,TGTGCCAGCAGCCCTCCAGGGGCCGGAAACACCATATATTTT
once,TRBJ1-1,.,TRBV9,CASSAQNTEAFF,TGTGCCAGCAGCGCCCAGAACACTGAAGCTTTCTTT
.,TRBJ1-5,TRBD1,TRBV6-2/TRBV6-3,CASSPGQGSSNQPQHF,TGTGCCAGCAGTCCCGGACAGGGGTCGAGCAATCAGCCCCAGCATTTT
.,TRBJ1-6,.,TRBV15,CATSSPSSYNSPLHF,TGTGCCACCAGCAGCCCTAGCTCCTATAATTCACCCCTCCACTTT
.,TRBJ1-5,.,TRBV30,CAWSVNYQPQHF,TGTGCCTGGAGTGTTAATTATCAGCCCCAGCATTTT
.,TRBJ1-6,.,TRBV5-1,CASSLEPGSYSPLHF,TGCGCCAGCAGCTTGGAGCCAGGGTCGTATTCACCCCTCCACTTT
.,TRBJ1-5,.,TRBV6-7,CASSYSGGLNQPQHF,TGTGCCAGCAGTTACAGCGGGGGTCTTAATCAGCCCCAGCATTTT
.,TRBJ2-2,.,TRBV2,CASSENLAGELFF,TGTGCCAGCAGTGAAAATTTAGCCGGGGAGCTGTTTTTT
.,TRBJ1-4,.,TRBV6-5,CASGESNEKLFF,TGTGCCAGCGGGGAGAGTAATGAAAAACTGTTTTTT
.,TRBJ1-1,.,TRBV7-8,CASSLQGTLNTEAFF,TGTGCCAGCAGCCTACAGGGCACCTTGAACACTGAAGCTTTCTTT
.,TRBJ2-1,TRBD2,TRBV5-1,CASSLLSGGAGEQFF,TGCGCCAGCAGCTTGCTCAGCGGGGGGGCGGGTGAGCAGTTCTTC
.,TRBJ2-2,TRBD1,TRBV15,CATSSRQGFYAGELFF,TGTGCCACCAGCTCACGACAGGGTTTTTATGCCGGGGAGCTGTTTTTT
.,TRBJ2-3,TRBD2,TRBV4-1,CASTVTSGGAQDTQYF,TGCGCCAGCACTGTGACTAGCGGGGGGGCGCAAGATACGCAGTATTTT
.,TRBJ1-5,TRBD1,TRBV24-1,CATSTDRVSQPQHF,TGTGCCACCAGTACCGACAGGGTCTCTCAGCCCCAGCATTTT
.,TRBJ1-2,.,TRBV7-2,CASSAHSQGQEGYTF,TGTGCCAGCAGCGCTCACTCGCAGGGGCAAGAGGGCTACACCTTC
.,TRBJ2-3,.,TRBV7-3,CASSPQGNTDTQYF,TGTGCCAGCAGCCCACAGGGAAACACAGATACGCAGTATTTT
.,TRBJ1-2,TRBD1,TRBV27,CASSSRGTVGYTF,TGTGCCAGCAGTTCGCGCGGGACAGTGGGCTACACCTTC
.,TRBJ1-3,.,TRBV10-3,CATAAELNSGNTIYF,TGTGCCACAGCGGCGGAACTGAACTCTGGAAACACCATATATTTT
.,TRBJ2-1,TRBD2,TRBV5-1,CASSLGGGGPNEQFF,TGCGCCAGCAGCTTGGGGGGCGGGGGACCTAATGAGCAGTTCTTC